The next 12 T cell receptor beta chains were all read from a single sample in a study of low-dose radiotherapy and immunotherapy resistance in tumors. Gene-specific TRAV and TRBV primers were used for first-strand cDNA, covering alpha and beta chains. TCR amplification ran about 20 PCR cycles using constant-region and V-primer adapter primers. One entry per CDR3 protein, called by TCRdb with MiXCR from the reads. The table includes approximately 84,000 distinct CDR3 sequences, around a sixth detected once. Time point denoted: after trial treatment. Treatment reported: LDRT plus nivolumab, ipilimumab, low-dose cyclophosphamide and aspirin (RACIN trial). The sample was PBMCs, taken after low-dose radiotherapy plus immunotherapy. These receptors all stem from a male donor with prostate cancer.

This clonotype has a single count. A read error is the likely source, as a far larger clone sits one nucleotide away. The rearrangement links TRBV27 to TRBJ1-5; 8 nucleotides agree with TRBD1. TRBJ2-3 explains the end of the DNA better; the J call may be wrong. This CDR3 contains 15 residues. Germline-derived CDR1 and CDR2 are MNHEY and SMNVEV (reference sequence). The DNA for the CDR3 is TGTGCCAGCAGTTACCGGACAGGGCGGAATCAGCCCCAGTATTTT. Protein product: CASSYRTGRNQPQYF.

This clonotype has a count of ten or more. V usage is TRBV28 and J usage is TRBJ2-7; no clear D. V was clipped by 8 bases and J by 3 bases, with 8 bases between them. CDR3 size: 11 residues. The V gene's germline CDR1 is MDHEN and CDR2 SYDVKM. The CDR3 DNA sequence: TGTGCCAGCGCGAAGTTCTACGAGCAGTACTTC. Encoded protein: CASAKFYEQYF.

This clonotype was counted ten times or more. The chain uses TRBV4-2 and TRBJ2-2, with 8 bases lining up with TRBD2. This CDR3 comprises 17 residues. Germline V gene data show CDR1 as LGHNA and CDR2 as YNFKEQ. V trimming: 4 bases; J trimming: 6 bases; junction bases outside the gene matches: 13. The CDR3 loop reads CASSRKRERETAGELFF. In DNA form, the CDR3 reads TGTGCCAGCAGCCGGAAGAGGGAGCGGGAGACGGCCGGGGAGCTGTTTTTT.

This clonotype was seen repeatedly, ten times or more. The rearrangement links TRBV6-6 to TRBJ2-7; TRBD2 agrees at 8 bases. The CDR3 loop spans 14 amino acids. The junction had 5 bases not matched to a gene; V was cut back by 4 bases and J by 3 bases. Germline V gives CDR1 MNHNY, CDR2 SVGAGI (reference sequence). DNA of the CDR3: TGTGCCAGCAGTTTAGCGGGACCTAGCTACGAGCAGTACTTC. Protein product: CASSLAGPSYEQYF.

This clonotype was found many times. The chain uses TRBV7-9 and TRBJ2-2; D is ambiguous. CDR1 is SEHNR, CDR2 FQNEAQ, per germline (reference sequence). With 2 bases removed from V and 5 bases from J, the gap between germline ends came to 6 bases. The CDR3 is 13 residues long. CDR3 amino acids: CASSLTSTGELFF. DNA for the CDR3: TGTGCCAGCAGCTTAACATCAACCGGGGAGCTGTTTTTT.

In this sample, this clonotype turned up many times. The genes are TRBV15 and TRBJ2-5; a possible D gene is TRBD2 (5 bases). The CDR3 covers 12 residues. V was cut by 0 bases and J by 9 bases, with 8 bases left in between. Germline values: CDR1 LNHNV, CDR2 YYDKDF (reference sequence). CDR3 residues: CATSRDLEAQYF. The CDR3 nucleotides read TGTGCCACCAGCAGAGATTTGGAGGCCCAGTACTTC.

This clonotype was counted many times. J is TRBJ1-1 and V is TRBV29-1, with a weak D call TRBD1 (5 bases). Germline-derived CDR1 and CDR2 are SQVTM and ANQGSEA. The germline V and J ends were trimmed by 5 bases and 1 base, with 11 bases remaining between them. The length of the CDR3 is 13 residues. The CDR3: CSVSPGGNTEAFF. In nucleotides, the CDR3 is TGCAGCGTTTCCCCCGGGGGGAACACTGAAGCTTTCTTT. The whole variable domain, remainder taken from reference TRBV29-1 and TRBJ1-1, is SAVISQKPSRDICQRGTSLTIQCQVDSQVTMMFWYRQQPGQSLTLIATANQGSEATYESGFVIDKFPISRPNLTFSTLTVSNMSPEDSSIYLCSVSPGGNTEAFFGQGTRLTVV.

The V call is TRBV28, the J call TRBJ2-7, with 7 bases identical to TRBD1. Germline CDR1 and CDR2: MDHEN and SYDVKM. This CDR3 contains 15 residues. V was clipped by 7 bases and J by 2 bases; unmatched bases: 11. Here the CDR3 DNA reads TGTGCCAGCAACCCTTTGGGGACAGTCACCTACGAGCAGTACTTC. It yields the protein CASNPLGTVTYEQYF.

This clonotype was recorded many times. The chain joins TRBV4-2 to TRBJ2-1; 11 nucleotides agree with TRBD1. Germline assignment: CDR1 LGHNA and CDR2 YNFKEQ. This CDR3 has 14 amino acids. Unmatched junction bases numbered 10, after V lost 10 bases and J lost 8 bases. For the CDR3, the DNA is TGTGCCACCAAAAATGGACAGGGGGCCTATGAGCAGTTCTTC. Translation: CATKNGQGAYEQFF.

This clonotype was observed at least ten times. The J gene is TRBJ1-1, the V gene TRBV5-6; D is undetermined. The CDR3 extends over 16 amino acids. The germline V gene has CDR1 SGHDT and CDR2 YYEEEE. Trimming shortened V by 4 bases and J by 1 base, and 17 bases separated the two germline ends. CDR3 bases: TGTGCCAGCAGCACGCTGATGGGGTCCGCGAACACTGAAGCTTTCTTT. The encoded protein is CASSTLMGSANTEAFF.

Regarding this clonotype: A much larger clonotype is one base distant, so this may be a read error. V is TRBV27 and J is TRBJ1-2; 7 nucleotides align to TRBD1. The CDR3 covers 14 residues. From germline, CDR1 is MNHEY and CDR2 SMNVEV (reference sequence). CDR3 bases: TGTGCCGGCAGTCCGTACCGACAGGGTGGCGGCTACACCTTC. Translated, it gives CAGSPYRQGGGYTF.

Only one count was recorded for this clonotype. A much larger clone lies one base from this, so it may be a read error. The CDR3 DNA reads as TGTGCCAGTAGTACCGGAGGCAGGATTAACTACGAGCAGTACTTC. Residues: CASSTGGRINYEQYF. The chain recombines TRBV19 with TRBJ2-7; weak D call: TRBD2 (5 bases). This CDR3 is built from 15 residues. Trimming shortened V by 4 bases and J by 3 bases, and 16 bases separated the two germline ends. Germline CDR1 LNHDA, CDR2 SQIVND (reference sequence).